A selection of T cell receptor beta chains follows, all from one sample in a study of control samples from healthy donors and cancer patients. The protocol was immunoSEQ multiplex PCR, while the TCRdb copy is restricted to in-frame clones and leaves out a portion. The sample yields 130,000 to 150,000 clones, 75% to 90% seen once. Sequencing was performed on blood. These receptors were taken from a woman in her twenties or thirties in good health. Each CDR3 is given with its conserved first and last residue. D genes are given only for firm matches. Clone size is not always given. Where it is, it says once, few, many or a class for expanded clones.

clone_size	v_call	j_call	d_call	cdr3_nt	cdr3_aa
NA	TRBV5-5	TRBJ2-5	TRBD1	TGTGCCAGCAGCTTGCGCCCGGGGACAGCCCAAGAGACCCAGTACTTC	CASSLRPGTAQETQYF
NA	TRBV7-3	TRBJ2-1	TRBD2	TGTGCCAGCAGCCCAACGCTGGCTAGCGGGGCCAATGAGCAGTTCTTC	CASSPTLASGANEQFF
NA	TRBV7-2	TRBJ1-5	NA	TGTGCCAGCAGCTTAGACGGAAAAGGGCAGCCCCAGCATTTT	CASSLDGKGQPQHF
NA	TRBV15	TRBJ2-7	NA	TGTGCCACCAGCAGAGATCTGGGTTCCGGGAACTACGAGCAGTACTTC	CATSRDLGSGNYEQYF
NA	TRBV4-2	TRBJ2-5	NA	TGTGCCAGCAGCCAAGATATAGGACTACAGGGTTTTACCCAGTACTTC	CASSQDIGLQGFTQYF
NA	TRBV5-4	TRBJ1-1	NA	TGTGCCAGCAGCTTTGCAGTGGGTAACACTGAAGCTTTCTTT	CASSFAVGNTEAFF
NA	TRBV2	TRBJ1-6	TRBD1	TGTGCCAGCTTTCTGGGCAGGGGGGGATCACCCCTCCACTTT	CASFLGRGGSPLHF
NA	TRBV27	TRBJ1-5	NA	TGTGCCAGCAGTTCGAGAAATCAGCCCCAGCATTTT	CASSSRNQPQHF
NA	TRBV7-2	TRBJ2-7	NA	TGTGCCAGCAGCCCTACGAGCACTTCCTACGAGCAGTACTTC	CASSPTSTSYEQYF
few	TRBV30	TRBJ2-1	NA	TGTGCCTGGAGTGTATCGGGGACCTACAATGAGCAGTTCTTC	CAWSVSGTYNEQFF
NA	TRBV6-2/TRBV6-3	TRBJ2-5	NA	TGTGCCAGCAGTTTTGCGGCTACTAAATACTTC	CASSFAATKYF
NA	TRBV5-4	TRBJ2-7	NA	TGTGCCAGCAGCCAAGGACGGCAGGGCTACGAGCAGTACTTC	CASSQGRQGYEQYF
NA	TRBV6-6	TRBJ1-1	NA	TGTGCCAGCAGTTACGCAGGGGCCATGAACACTGAAGCTTTCTTT	CASSYAGAMNTEAFF
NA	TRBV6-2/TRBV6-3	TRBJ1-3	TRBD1	TGTGCCAGCAGTGGCTCCGGGACAGGGGCTGGAAACACCATATATTTT	CASSGSGTGAGNTIYF
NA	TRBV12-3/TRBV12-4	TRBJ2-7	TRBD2	TGTGCCAGCAGCCGACTAGCGGGAACCGAGCAGTACTTC	CASSRLAGTEQYF
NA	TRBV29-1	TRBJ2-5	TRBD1	TGCAGCGTTGGACAGGGGCCGGAGACCCAGTACTTC	CSVGQGPETQYF